The 26 T cell receptor beta chains below were found in one sample sequenced in a study of shared clonotypes between healthy human individuals. CD45RO-negative, CCR7-selected cells formed the naive CD8 fraction, which excluded terminally differentiated effector memory CD45RA+ cells. Sequencing was performed with immunoSEQ multiplex PCR; in TCRdb, only in-frame clones are kept and a portion is missing. This sample has around 1.9 million clones, with 90% to 95% found just once. Sequenced sample: naive CD8+ T cells from PBMCs. These receptors all come from a man aged 18 to 29 in good health. Some clones in this sample may be carry-over from other donors' samples.

The chain carries TRBV27 and TRBJ2-1; 11 positions agree with TRBD2. The CDR3 is 16 amino acids. Germline lookup yields CDR1 MNHEY and CDR2 SMNVEV (reference sequence). Unmatched junction bases numbered 6, after V lost 5 bases and J lost 3 bases. This CDR3 is CASSPLAGGGYNEQFF. Here the CDR3 DNA reads TGTGCCAGCAGTCCGTTAGCGGGAGGGGGCTACAATGAGCAGTTCTTC.

The gene calls are TRBV7-9 and TRBJ2-7; no clear D gene. Trimming cost V 4 bases and J 9 bases, with 13 bases left between them. The CDR3 is made up of 12 amino acids. The germline V gene has CDR1 SEHNR and CDR2 FQNEAQ (reference sequence). The CDR3 reads CASSSDPAAQYF. The CDR3 DNA reads TGTGCCAGCAGCTCCGACCCCGCAGCGCAGTACTTC.

This chain uses TRBV5-6 with TRBJ1-2; D gene uncertain. Per the germline V gene, CDR1 is SGHDT and CDR2 is YYEEEE. The CDR3 spans 12 residues. V lost 0 bases and J 8 bases, leaving 8 bases between the germline ends. CDR3 amino acids: CASSLGLWGYTF. CDR3 nucleotide sequence: TGTGCCAGCAGCTTGGGGCTATGGGGCTACACCTTC. Full variable domain (missing parts from reference TRBV5-6 and TRBJ1-2): DAGVTQSPTHLIKTRGQQVTLRCSPKSGHDTVSWYQQALGQGPQFIFQYYEEEERQRGNFPDRFSGHQFPNYSSELNVNALLLGDSALYLCASSLGLWGYTFGSGTRLTVV.

This chain uses TRBV7-3 with TRBJ2-2, with TRBD2 matching over 7 bases. V shed 2 bases and J 3 bases; nucleotides not matched to a gene: 6. The CDR3 totals 16 residues. Germline V CDR1 and CDR2: SGHTA, FQGTGA. CDR3 in amino acids: CASSLWRERDTGELFF. The CDR3 bases are TGTGCCAGCAGCTTATGGCGGGAGAGGGACACCGGGGAGCTGTTTTTT.

The chain joins TRBV7-3 to TRBJ2-7; 8 positions match TRBD1. The CDR3 spans 13 residues. Looked up from germline, CDR1 is SGHTA and CDR2 is FQGTGA. After removal of 4 bases from V and 5 bases from J, the junction contained 4 bases not matched to a gene. DNA of the CDR3: TGTGCCAGCAGCTCGCGGACAGGGAACGAGCAGTACTTC. As protein: CASSSRTGNEQYF.

The genes are TRBV7-9 and TRBJ2-2; D is uncertain. The germline V and J ends were trimmed by 7 bases and 0 bases, with 6 bases remaining between them. This CDR3 comprises 13 residues. CDR1 and CDR2 (germline): SEHNR, FQNEAQ (reference sequence). The CDR3 here is CASIPSNTGELFF. As DNA, the CDR3 is TGTGCCAGCATCCCTTCGAACACCGGGGAGCTGTTTTTT.

This clone was counted once. The chain combines TRBV5-1 with TRBJ2-7, with 8 bases identical to TRBD1. CDR3 length equals 16 residues. Germline V gene data show CDR1 as SGHRS and CDR2 as YFSETQ. V was clipped by 3 bases and J by 1 base; unmatched bases: 9. CDR3 nucleotides: TGCGCCAGCAGCTCAGGACAGGGACGGAATTCCTACGAGCAGTACTTC. Amino acids: CASSSGQGRNSYEQYF.

V and J are TRBV4-3 and TRBJ2-3; 7 nucleotides align to TRBD2. The V and J ends lost 4 bases and 2 bases, in that order; junction bases with no gene match: 6. CDR3 length equals 15 residues. The germline V gene encodes CDR1 LGHNA and CDR2 YSLEER. The CDR3 reads CASSRLADYTDTQYF. In nucleotides, the CDR3 is TGCGCCAGCAGCCGGCTAGCGGACTACACAGATACGCAGTATTTT.

For this clone: The sample holds other DNA sequences that translate to the same CDR3. The chain has TRBV28 and TRBJ2-1; D ambiguous. Germline assignment: CDR1 MDHEN and CDR2 SYDVKM. The V gene lost 8 bases and the J gene lost 4 bases, with 12 bases spanning the gap. CDR3 size: 13 residues. The CDR3 DNA is TGTGCCAGCGGGTCCGGCTTGTACAATGAGCAGTTCTTC. Residues: CASGSGLYNEQFF.

This chain uses TRBV30 with TRBJ1-1, with D maybe TRBD1 (5 bases). CDR1 and CDR2 (germline): GTSNPN, SVGIG (reference sequence). V was pared by 0 bases and J by 4 bases, with 9 bases between. CDR3 length: 13 amino acids. DNA for the CDR3: TGTGCCTGGAGTGTTTGGGGGTTCACTGAAGCTTTCTTT. Amino acid sequence: CAWSVWGFTEAFF.

This clone was detected only once. The rearrangement uses TRBV28 and TRBJ1-1; 7 bases are shared with TRBD1. The CDR3 consists of 14 residues. V was pared by 6 bases and J by 1 base, with 5 bases of the junction left unmatched. The germline CDR1 and CDR2 sequences are MDHEN and SYDVKM. CDR3 residues: CASSPDRPNTEAFF. DNA for the CDR3: TGTGCCAGCAGCCCGGACAGGCCGAACACTGAAGCTTTCTTT.

This clone was counted once. The rearrangement uses TRBV6-1 and TRBJ2-7, with 13 bases fitting TRBD2. CDR3 length: 14 amino acids. The V gene's germline CDR1 is MNHNS and CDR2 SASEGT. With 5 bases clipped from V and 4 bases from J, the junction kept 2 bases outside the gene matches. CDR3 DNA sequence: TGTGCCAGCAGTCTACTAGCGGGAGGGTACGAGCAGTACTTC. Translated, it gives CASSLLAGGYEQYF.

The rearrangement joins TRBV4-1 to TRBJ1-2; D perhaps matches TRBD1 (5 bases). V lost 1 base, J lost 6 bases, and 6 bases lay in between. CDR1 is MGHRA, CDR2 YSYEKL, per germline. The CDR3 length is 12 residues. Here the CDR3 DNA reads TGCGCCAGCAGCCAAGTGGGGGATGGCTACACCTTC. Protein: CASSQVGDGYTF.

The chain combines TRBV2 with TRBJ2-3; D remains unclear. Per the germline V gene, CDR1 is SNHLY and CDR2 is FYNNEI. V was cut by 4 bases and J by 0 bases, with 14 bases left in between. CDR3 length equals 16 residues. DNA for the CDR3: TGTGCCAGCAGTGGCTTTACGACTGATAGCACAGATACGCAGTATTTT. Protein: CASSGFTTDSTDTQYF.

The rearrangement joins TRBV28 to TRBJ1-4; no clear D. Trimming took off 6 bases at V and 8 bases at J, with 16 bases between the two ends. There are 14 residues in the CDR3. Germline V gene data show CDR1 as MDHEN and CDR2 as SYDVKM. The CDR3 region is CASSPDTEIEKLFF. The CDR3 coding sequence is TGTGCCAGCAGCCCCGATACAGAAATCGAAAAACTGTTTTTT.

This chain joins TRBV9 and TRBJ2-7, with 8 bases matching TRBD2. The CDR3 is 15 residues long. Germline V gene sequence: CDR1 SGDLS, CDR2 YYNGEE. The V gene end was trimmed by 3 bases and the J gene end by 3 bases; junction bases not matched to a gene: 8. The CDR3 bases are TGTGCCAGCAGCGCCGGCGGCGGGGGGCTCTACGAGCAGTACTTC. It yields the protein CASSAGGGGLYEQYF.

The chain carries TRBV15 and TRBJ1-5; 8 bases align to TRBD1. The germline gives CDR1 LNHNV, CDR2 YYDKDF (reference sequence). The CDR3 runs 16 residues. Trimming at V came to 5 bases and at J to 5 bases, leaving 11 bases not matched to a gene. Written as DNA, the CDR3 is TGTGCCACCAGCCCATCCCCAGGACAGGGTTATCAGCCCCAGCATTTT. Its translation is CATSPSPGQGYQPQHF.

CDR3 nucleotide sequence: TGTGCCATCACCCAGGGGGCGTTTGGAAACACCATATATTTT. Its translation is CAITQGAFGNTIYF. This chain joins TRBV10-3 and TRBJ1-3; 8 nucleotides match TRBD1. CDR3 size: 14 residues. V dropped 7 bases and J dropped 3; count of bases not matched to a gene: 5. CDR1 is ENHRY and CDR2 is SYGVKD in the germline V gene.

The chain combines TRBV6-5 with TRBJ1-2; a possible D gene is TRBD1 (5 bases). Germline assignment: CDR1 MNHEY and CDR2 SVGAGI. The V end was cut by 10 bases, the J end by 4 bases, with 16 bases between. The CDR3 length is 13 residues. In DNA form, the CDR3 reads TGTGCCACCAGGAGTGGGGGAGTCTATGGCTACACCTTC. This gives the protein CATRSGGVYGYTF.

J is TRBJ2-3 and V is TRBV27; 7 bases map to TRBD1. V was pared by 6 bases and J by 6 bases, with 15 bases of the junction left unmatched. The CDR3 has 16 residues. Germline V gene sequence: CDR1 MNHEY, CDR2 SMNVEV (reference sequence). This CDR3 is CASSPTGTEQWDTQYF. In DNA form, the CDR3 reads TGTGCCAGCAGCCCCACCGGGACAGAACAATGGGATACGCAGTATTTT.

The rearrangement joins TRBV27 to TRBJ2-7; 9 bases are a match to TRBD2. Germline V lookup: CDR1 MNHEY, CDR2 SMNVEV (reference sequence). The CDR3 totals 15 residues. The V gene end was trimmed by 6 bases and the J gene end by 2 bases; junction bases not matched to a gene: 8. The CDR3 DNA sequence: TGTGCCAGCAGCATTTATAGCGGGAGTACCTACGAGCAGTACTTC. It specifies CASSIYSGSTYEQYF.

CDR3 amino acids: CASSYKGVLNEQFF. As DNA, the CDR3 is TGTGCCAGCAGTTATAAGGGGGTCCTAAATGAGCAGTTCTTC. The chain has TRBV6-5 and TRBJ2-1, with a tentative D call TRBD1 (6 bases). Germline CDR1 reads MNHEY; CDR2 reads SVGAGI. V was clipped by 3 bases and J by 7 bases, with 13 bases between them. The CDR3 is 14 amino acids.

The chain combines TRBV5-6 with TRBJ2-7, with D possibly matching TRBD1 (5 bases). This CDR3 is built from 14 residues. CDR1 is SGHDT and CDR2 is YYEEEE in the germline V gene. The ends were cut back, 3 bases at V and 2 bases at J, with 12 bases in the middle. The CDR3 loop reads CASSWADTAYEQYF. The CDR3 nucleotides are TGTGCCAGCAGCTGGGCGGACACCGCCTACGAGCAGTACTTC. Full variable domain (outside the CDR3, taken from reference TRBV5-6 and TRBJ2-7): DAGVTQSPTHLIKTRGQQVTLRCSPKSGHDTVSWYQQALGQGPQFIFQYYEEEERQRGNFPDRFSGHQFPNYSSELNVNALLLGDSALYLCASSWADTAYEQYFGPGTRLTVT.

This clone was detected only a few times. This chain uses TRBV30 with TRBJ1-1, with D maybe TRBD1 (6 bases). The CDR3 runs to 11 residues. V was shortened by 5 bases and J by 6 bases, with 10 bases between the two germline ends. The germline V gene has CDR1 GTSNPN and CDR2 SVGIG (reference sequence). CDR3 bases: TGTGCCTGGTTGGGACACGCTGAAGCTTTCTTT. Translating gives CAWLGHAEAFF. The full variable domain, rest sourced from reference TRBV30 and TRBJ1-1, is SQTIHQWPATLVQPVGSPLSLECTVEGTSNPNLYWYRQAAGRGLQLLFYSVGIGQISSEVPQNLSASRPQDRQFILSSKKLLLSDSGFYLCAWLGHAEAFFGQGTRLTVV.

V and J are TRBV30 and TRBJ2-7; D remains unclear. The germline V gene encodes CDR1 GTSNPN and CDR2 SVGIG (reference sequence). This CDR3 comprises 17 residues. With 0 bases removed from V and 4 bases from J, the gap between germline ends came to 22 bases. In nucleotides, the CDR3 is TGTGCCTGGAGTGTACTAACGTGGAACTCCCCCAAATACGAGCAGTACTTC. Amino acid sequence: CAWSVLTWNSPKYEQYF. The complete variable domain, with remaining parts taken from reference TRBV30 and TRBJ2-7, reads SQTIHQWPATLVQPVGSPLSLECTVEGTSNPNLYWYRQAAGRGLQLLFYSVGIGQISSEVPQNLSASRPQDRQFILSSKKLLLSDSGFYLCAWSVLTWNSPKYEQYFGPGTRLTVT.

This clone was detected once. The chain uses TRBV13 and TRBJ2-5; 9 nucleotides align to TRBD2. Germline V gives CDR1 PRHDT, CDR2 FYEKMQ (reference sequence). Losses at the gene ends were 4 bases for V and 1 base for J; bases not matched to a gene: 10. The CDR3 sequence is 17 residues long. This CDR3 reads CASSSNTGTSSQETQYF. The CDR3 DNA follows: TGTGCCAGCAGCTCCAACACCGGGACTAGCAGCCAAGAGACCCAGTACTTC.